The present TCR beta chain was sequenced within a study of T cells in Graves' hyperthyroidism and ophthalmopathy (dated by TCRdb to the late 2010s). Study-level background: Peripheral blood samples were taken at the time of initial diagnosis, prior to any treatment. Prospective prediction of ophthalmopathy was tested in an independent validation cohort of about 19 hyperthyroidism patients and some 17 patients who later progressed to ophthalmopathy. The study also compared thyroid tissue and blood T-cell repertoires from roughly six Graves' hyperthyroidism patients. TCR V-J signatures able to tell the groups apart were searched for in a discovery cohort of 90 to 100 patients, of whom 43 had Graves' ophthalmopathy and about 55 had stable Graves' hyperthyroidism. Following sampling, methimazole starting at 30 mg daily was given to hyperthyroidism patients, and high-dose intravenous methylprednisolone was given to ophthalmopathy patients. The 85 to 100 discovery patients were randomly split 7:3 into training and test sets. According to the paper, TCR Vbeta CDR3 sequencing was carried out on 135 peripheral blood samples, which came from under 50 ophthalmopathy, approximately 72 hyperthyroidism and roughly 17 progressor patients. The research as a whole found: Most expanded thyroid clonotypes (frequency above 0.001) were also detected in blood, suggesting blood repertoires may reflect thyroid immune responses. No statistical method was used to fix the sample size in advance, and group allocation was not hidden from the investigators. In validation, the model predicted progression to ophthalmopathy with 60% to 71% sensitivity and less than 75% specificity, a median of 6.5 months before onset. A model built on a 13 V-J signature distinguished ophthalmopathy from stable hyperthyroidism, reaching 87.88% sensitivity and 81.08% specificity in cross-validation and 80%/75% in testing.

Amplification of TCR beta CDR3 regions was carried out from RNA transcripts. A first-round RT-PCR of the TCR CDR3 used the HTBI primer set with the Qiagen OneStep RT-PCR kit. A second multiplex PCR round built the libraries, followed by size selection and purification. Sequencing of the libraries was done on an Illumina HiSeq2000 using paired-end 100 bp reads. On the authors' methods: Raw data were processed with SOAPnuke, discarding reads with adapters, uncalled bases, mean Phred below 15, or no exact constant-primer or identifier match. COPE v1.2.5 was used to merge the high-quality paired reads, and each unique nucleotide sequence was defined as a clonotype. MiTCR v1.1 was used to align clonotypes to the IMGT TRBV, TRBD and TRBJ reference segments. The analysis was restricted to V-J combinations with a frequency above 0.0001, which together covered just over 99% of the repertoires. A TCS score was defined as the ratio of F50 (clonal expansion) to E x V (chaos), with BLOSUM62-based TCRdist applied between CDR3 peptides within each V-J. Welch's t-statistics and random forest reduced approximately 520 V-J features to some 14, which were used in a naive Bayes classifier (R e1071). TCRdb handled the public reads itself, with Q25 trimming in fastp and clone calling in MiXCR, and kept productive beta chains. Rows with one shared CDR3 protein collapse into an entry with the most common genes and DNA. The V and J calls and clone size are TCRdb's, not the authors'. In this sample the table shows around 200,000 distinct CDR3 sequences, around 17% of which occur a single time. Approximately 40% of the sample is held by the ten biggest clonotypes.

A patient counted as having stable Graves' hyperthyroidism if no progression to ophthalmopathy occurred over 18 months of follow-up. Hyperthyroidism patients were newly diagnosed, with disease duration under 2 months, and aged 18 to 65 years. Patients with uncontrolled infections, other autoimmune diseases, pregnancy or lactation were excluded. Diagnoses were established on the basis of clinical symptoms, serum thyroxine and TRAb, thyroid ultrasound, and orbital computed tomography. Ficoll-Paque density gradient centrifugation was used to isolate PBMCs from around 10 ml of fresh peripheral blood. Total RNA was extracted using Trizol reagent, and RNA quality was assessed on an Agilent 2100 Bioanalyzer. The sample holds many counts of this clonotype. Its specific antigen is unknown. The record has no base qualities; no much larger clone is one base away. The sample taken for sequencing was blood. The TCR originated in a man in his forties or fifties with Graves' hyperthyroidism.

The nucleotides are TGTGCCAGCAGCCACAGGGGGGTACAGCCCCAGCATTTT. This translates into CASSHRGVQPQHF. The chain is assembled from TRBV7-2 and TRBJ1-5; 8 junctional bases match TRBD1. From a lookup of the germline V gene, CDR1 and CDR2 are SGHTA and FQGNSA. Inclusive of the bounding cysteine and phenylalanine, the CDR3 is 13 residues long. The kept DNA is CDR3 alone, 39 bases in frame from the first base. V and J are trimmed by 5 bases and 7 bases, and the gene matches miss 4 bases of the junction.